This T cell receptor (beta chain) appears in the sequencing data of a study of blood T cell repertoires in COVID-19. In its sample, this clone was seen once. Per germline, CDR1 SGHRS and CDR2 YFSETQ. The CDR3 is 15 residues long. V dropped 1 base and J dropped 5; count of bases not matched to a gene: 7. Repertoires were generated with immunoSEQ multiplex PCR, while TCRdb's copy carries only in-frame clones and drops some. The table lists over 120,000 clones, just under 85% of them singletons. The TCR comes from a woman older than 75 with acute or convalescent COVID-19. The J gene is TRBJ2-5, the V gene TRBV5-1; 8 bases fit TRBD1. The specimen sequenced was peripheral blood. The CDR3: CASSLNAGGLETQYF. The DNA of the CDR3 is TGCGCCAGCAGCTTGAATGCAGGGGGCTTGGAGACCCAGTACTTC.